The sequence of this TCR beta chain was determined in a study of human T cells and chemical hapten exposure. Study overall: Largely, small differences in pooled library volume made per-sample TCR yields vary. Study-level results: Sensitization with DPC brought no change to TCRs above 1 in 1000 in frequency.

Sample time point: patch test 3, about 24 weeks after DPC sensitization. Treatment noted: therapeutic diphenylcyclopropenone sensitization with weekly scalp DPC. Venepuncture was done earlier than the placement of each patch test. Whole blood that had not been fractionated was the source of extracted total RNA. This CDR3 has 16 residues. Germline V gene data show CDR1 as MNHEY and CDR2 as SVGAGI. The J segment lost 1 base and the V segment lost 6 bases, leaving 10 bases of the junction unmatched. TCRdb re-analysed the RACE reads in MiXCR, keeping a single row per CDR3 protein. The table shows over 55,000 distinct CDR3 sequences, with roughly 11% occurring only once. This clonotype was recorded many times. Its matching antigen is unknown.

This TCR came from a woman aged 45-59 years with alopecia areata. Some clones in this sample may be carry-over from other donors' samples. V gene TRBV6-5 combines with J gene TRBJ1-2, with 8 bases lining up with TRBD1. The sample was whole blood, taken in connection with sensitization to the hapten diphenylcyclopropenone (DPC). The CDR3 is CASRRTGGTLNYGYTF. The CDR3 DNA reads TGTGCCAGCAGACGAACAGGGGGAACTCTTAACTATGGCTACACCTTC.